Detailed here is one T cell receptor beta chain. CDR1 is DFQATT and CDR2 is SNEGSKA in the germline V gene (reference sequence). Trimming shortened V by 0 bases and J by 2 bases, and 11 bases separated the two germline ends. The CDR3 consists of 15 residues. The sample belongs to a study of CD8 T cells in Susac syndrome. The RNA, about 0.5 to 1 ug, was put through reverse transcription using random hexamers. Amplification of TCR beta CDR3 across 54 Vbeta and 13 Jbeta was performed with immunoSEQ multiplex PCR. TCRdb re-analysed the immunoSEQ multiplex PCR reads in MiXCR, keeping a single row per CDR3 protein. The sample holds approximately 220,000 distinct CDR3 sequences, 95% seen once. TCR beta sequencing was performed on blood CD8+ and CD4+ T cells. While CD8+ and CD4+ T cells were isolated negatively, TEMRA cells were enriched by FACS.

This receptor was identified in a human donor with multiple sclerosis. Sequencing was carried out using CD4+ T cells from PBMCs. The chain couples TRBV20-1 to TRBJ1-3, with unresolved D. The CDR3 sequence: CSARDASPPGNTIYF. CDR3 DNA: TGCAGTGCTAGAGATGCATCCCCTCCTGGAAACACCATATATTTT.